This TCR beta chain was documented in a study of beta chain features in type 1 diabetes. Background on the study: Across the samples, some 99 million sorted cells were examined in total. General study points: In all four CD4+ subsets, TCRB CDR3 length was significantly, moderately reduced in type 1 diabetes.

The entirety of the isolated RNA underwent reverse transcription, so expressed TCRB transcripts were sequenced. TCRdb's copy holds only in-frame clones and misses some; the assay was immunoSEQ multiplex PCR. The data show hundreds of thousands of clones, with less than 15% seen just once and about 0.027% held by the top ten. Each of the CD4+ naive, central memory, regulatory and stem cell-like memory populations was sorted via CD45RO/CCR7/CD25/CD127/CD95/CD27. Purities in excess of 98% were seen in all sorted populations. This clone was seen only a few times. Its antigen is not known. The germline V gene encodes CDR1 SGHRS and CDR2 YFSETQ. Unmatched junction bases numbered 9, after V lost 0 bases and J lost 3 bases. This CDR3 comprises 17 residues.

The V and J genes are TRBV5-1 and TRBJ1-1, with TRBD1 matching 9 bases. This clonotype was obtained from a woman aged 40 to 50 in good health. What was sequenced was naive CD4+ T cells from blood. The CDR3 region is CASSLGGSWDRDTEAFF. The CDR3 DNA sequence: TGCGCCAGCAGCTTGGGGGGGTCCTGGGACAGGGACACTGAAGCTTTCTTT.